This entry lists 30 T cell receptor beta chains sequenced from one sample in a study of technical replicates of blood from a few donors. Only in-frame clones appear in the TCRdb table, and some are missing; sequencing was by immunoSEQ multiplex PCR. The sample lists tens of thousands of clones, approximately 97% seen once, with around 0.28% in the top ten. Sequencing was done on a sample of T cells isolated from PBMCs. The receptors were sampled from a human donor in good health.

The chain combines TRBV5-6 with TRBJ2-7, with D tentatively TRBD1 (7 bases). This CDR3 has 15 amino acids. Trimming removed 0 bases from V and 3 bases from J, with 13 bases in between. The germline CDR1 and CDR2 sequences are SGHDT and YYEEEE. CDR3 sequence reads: CASSLGSQGGYEQYF. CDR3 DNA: TGTGCCAGCAGCTTGGGAAGCCAGGGGGGCTACGAGCAGTACTTC. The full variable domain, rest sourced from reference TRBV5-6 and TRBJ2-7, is DAGVTQSPTHLIKTRGQQVTLRCSPKSGHDTVSWYQQALGQGPQFIFQYYEEEERQRGNFPDRFSGHQFPNYSSELNVNALLLGDSALYLCASSLGSQGGYEQYFGPGTRLTVT.

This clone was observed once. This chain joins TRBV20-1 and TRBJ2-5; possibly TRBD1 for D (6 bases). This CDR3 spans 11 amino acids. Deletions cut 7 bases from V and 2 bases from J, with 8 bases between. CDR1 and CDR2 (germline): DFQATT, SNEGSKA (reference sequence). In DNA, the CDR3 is TGCAGTGGGACAGAACAAGAGACCCAGTACTTC. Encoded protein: CSGTEQETQYF.

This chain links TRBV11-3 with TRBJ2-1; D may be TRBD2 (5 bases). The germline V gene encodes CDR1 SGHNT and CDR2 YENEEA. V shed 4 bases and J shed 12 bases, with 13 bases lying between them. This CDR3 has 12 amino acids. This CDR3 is CASSSVRGMQFF. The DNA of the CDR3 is TGTGCCAGCAGCTCAGTACGGGGAATGCAGTTCTTC.

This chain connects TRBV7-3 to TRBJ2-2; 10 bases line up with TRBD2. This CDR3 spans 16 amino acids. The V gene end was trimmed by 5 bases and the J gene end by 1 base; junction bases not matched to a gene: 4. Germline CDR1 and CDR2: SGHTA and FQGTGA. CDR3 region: CASSPSGRGNTGELFF. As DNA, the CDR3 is TGTGCCAGCAGCCCCAGCGGGAGGGGGAACACCGGGGAGCTGTTTTTT.

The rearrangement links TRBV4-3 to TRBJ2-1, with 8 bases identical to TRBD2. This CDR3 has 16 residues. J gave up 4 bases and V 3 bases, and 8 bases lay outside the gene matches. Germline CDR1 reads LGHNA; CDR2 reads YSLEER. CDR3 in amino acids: CASSHLTSGIYNEQFF. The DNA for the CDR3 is TGCGCCAGCAGCCATCTCACTAGCGGTATTTACAATGAGCAGTTCTTC.

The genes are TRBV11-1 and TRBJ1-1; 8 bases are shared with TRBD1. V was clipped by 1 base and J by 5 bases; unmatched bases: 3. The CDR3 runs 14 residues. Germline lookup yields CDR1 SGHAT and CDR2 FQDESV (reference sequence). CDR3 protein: CASSLDRGRTEAFF. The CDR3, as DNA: TGTGCCAGCAGCTTAGACAGGGGGAGGACTGAAGCTTTCTTT.

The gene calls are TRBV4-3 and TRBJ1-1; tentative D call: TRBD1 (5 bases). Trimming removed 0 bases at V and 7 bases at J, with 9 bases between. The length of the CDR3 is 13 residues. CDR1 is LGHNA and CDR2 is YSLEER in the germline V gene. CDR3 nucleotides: TGCGCCAGCAGCCAAGAGGGCGGGGGTGAAGCTTTCTTT. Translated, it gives CASSQEGGGEAFF.

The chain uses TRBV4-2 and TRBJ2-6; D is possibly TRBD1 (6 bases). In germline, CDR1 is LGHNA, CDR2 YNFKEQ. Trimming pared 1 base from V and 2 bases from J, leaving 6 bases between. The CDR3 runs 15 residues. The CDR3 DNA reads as TGTGCCAGCAGCCAAGGACAGGCTGGGGCCAACGTCCTGACTTTC. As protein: CASSQGQAGANVLTF.

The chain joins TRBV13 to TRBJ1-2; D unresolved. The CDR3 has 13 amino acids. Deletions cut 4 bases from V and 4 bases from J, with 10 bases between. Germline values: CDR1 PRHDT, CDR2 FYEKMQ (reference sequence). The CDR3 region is CASSSGRAYGYTF. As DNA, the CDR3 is TGTGCCAGCAGCTCTGGTAGAGCCTATGGCTACACCTTC.

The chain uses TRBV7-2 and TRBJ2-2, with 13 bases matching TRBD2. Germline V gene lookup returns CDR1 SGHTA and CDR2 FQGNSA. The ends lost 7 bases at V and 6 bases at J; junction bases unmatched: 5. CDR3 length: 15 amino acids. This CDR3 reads CASTRLAGGSGELFF. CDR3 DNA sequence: TGTGCCAGCACCAGACTAGCGGGAGGATCCGGGGAGCTGTTTTTT.

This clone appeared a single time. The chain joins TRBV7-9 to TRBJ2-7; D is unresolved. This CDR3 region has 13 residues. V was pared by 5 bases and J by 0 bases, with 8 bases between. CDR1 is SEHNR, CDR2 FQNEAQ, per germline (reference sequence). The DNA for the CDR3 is TGTGCCAGCAGCCCGCTGAGCTCCTACGAGCAGTACTTC. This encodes CASSPLSSYEQYF.

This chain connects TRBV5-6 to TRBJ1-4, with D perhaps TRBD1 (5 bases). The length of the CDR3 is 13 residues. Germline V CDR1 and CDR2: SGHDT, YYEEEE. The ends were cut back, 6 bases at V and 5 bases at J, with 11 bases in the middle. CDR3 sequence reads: CASTGSLNEKLFF. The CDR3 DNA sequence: TGTGCCAGCACAGGGTCATTAAATGAAAAACTGTTTTTT.

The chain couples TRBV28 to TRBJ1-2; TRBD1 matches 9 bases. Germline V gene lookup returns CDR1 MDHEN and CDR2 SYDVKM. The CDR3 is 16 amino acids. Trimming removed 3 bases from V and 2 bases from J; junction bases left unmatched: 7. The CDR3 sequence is CASSLAQGAGNYGYTF. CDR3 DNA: TGTGCCAGCAGTTTGGCACAGGGGGCGGGAAACTATGGCTACACCTTC.

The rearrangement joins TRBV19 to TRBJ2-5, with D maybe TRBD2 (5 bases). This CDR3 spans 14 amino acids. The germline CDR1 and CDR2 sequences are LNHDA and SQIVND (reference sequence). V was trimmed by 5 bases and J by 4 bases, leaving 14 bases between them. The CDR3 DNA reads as TGTGCCAGTAGTCCTGTAGTGGGAGCAGAGACCCAGTACTTC. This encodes CASSPVVGAETQYF.

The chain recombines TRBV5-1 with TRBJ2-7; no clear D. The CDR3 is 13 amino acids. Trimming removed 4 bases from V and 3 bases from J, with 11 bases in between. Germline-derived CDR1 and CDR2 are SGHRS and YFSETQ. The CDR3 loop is CASSPELNYEQYF. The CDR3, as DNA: TGCGCCAGCAGCCCAGAATTAAACTACGAGCAGTACTTC.

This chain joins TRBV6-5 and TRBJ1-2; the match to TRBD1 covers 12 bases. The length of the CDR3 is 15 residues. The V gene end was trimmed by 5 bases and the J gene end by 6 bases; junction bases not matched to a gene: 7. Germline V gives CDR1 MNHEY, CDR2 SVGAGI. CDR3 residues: CASSTGTGGLDGYTF. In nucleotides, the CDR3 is TGTGCCAGCAGTACTGGGACAGGGGGCCTGGATGGCTACACCTTC.

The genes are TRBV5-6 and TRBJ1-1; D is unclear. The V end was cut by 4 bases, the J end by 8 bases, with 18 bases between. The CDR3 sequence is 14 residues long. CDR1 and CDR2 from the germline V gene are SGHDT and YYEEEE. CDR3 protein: CASSPEASHVEAFF. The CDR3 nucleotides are TGTGCCAGCAGCCCGGAGGCCTCCCATGTCGAAGCTTTCTTT.

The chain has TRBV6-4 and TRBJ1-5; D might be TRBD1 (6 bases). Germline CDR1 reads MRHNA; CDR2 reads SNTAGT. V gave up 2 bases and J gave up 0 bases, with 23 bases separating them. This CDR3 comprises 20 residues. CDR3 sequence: CASSDHSHDRLLGSNQPQHF. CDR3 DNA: TGTGCCAGCAGTGACCACTCTCATGACAGGCTACTAGGTAGCAATCAGCCCCAGCATTTT.

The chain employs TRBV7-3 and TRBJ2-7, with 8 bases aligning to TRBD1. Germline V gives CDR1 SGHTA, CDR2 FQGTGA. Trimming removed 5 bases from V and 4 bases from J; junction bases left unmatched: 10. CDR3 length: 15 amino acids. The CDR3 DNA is TGTGCCAGCAGCCCCGGACAGGGTTGGGGGTACGAGCAGTACTTC. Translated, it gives CASSPGQGWGYEQYF.

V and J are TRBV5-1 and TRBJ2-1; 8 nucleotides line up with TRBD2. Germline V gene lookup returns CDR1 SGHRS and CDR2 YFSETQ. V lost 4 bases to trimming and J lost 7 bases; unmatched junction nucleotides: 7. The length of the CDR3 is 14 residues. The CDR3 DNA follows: TGCGCCAGCAGCCCCAGCGGGAGTTGGAATGAGCAGTTCTTC. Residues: CASSPSGSWNEQFF.

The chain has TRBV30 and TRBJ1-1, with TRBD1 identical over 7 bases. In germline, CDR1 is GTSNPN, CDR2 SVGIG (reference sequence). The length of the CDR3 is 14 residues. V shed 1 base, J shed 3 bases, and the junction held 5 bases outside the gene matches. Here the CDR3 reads CAWSDRGGYTEAFF. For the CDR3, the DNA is TGTGCCTGGAGTGACAGGGGTGGCTACACTGAAGCTTTCTTT.

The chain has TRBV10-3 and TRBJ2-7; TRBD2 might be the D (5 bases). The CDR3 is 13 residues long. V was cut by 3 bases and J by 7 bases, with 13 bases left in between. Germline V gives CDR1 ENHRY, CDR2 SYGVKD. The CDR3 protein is CAISESEDVEQYF. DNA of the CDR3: TGTGCCATCAGTGAATCGGAGGACGTTGAGCAGTACTTC.

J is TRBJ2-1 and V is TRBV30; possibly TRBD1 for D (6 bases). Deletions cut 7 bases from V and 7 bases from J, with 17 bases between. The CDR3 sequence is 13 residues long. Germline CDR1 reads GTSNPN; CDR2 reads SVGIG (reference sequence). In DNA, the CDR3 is TGTGCCTCCAAGGGGGTAAGCTGGAATGAGCAGTTCTTC. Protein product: CASKGVSWNEQFF. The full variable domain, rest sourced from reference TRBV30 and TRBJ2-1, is SQTIHQWPATLVQPVGSPLSLECTVEGTSNPNLYWYRQAAGRGLQLLFYSVGIGQISSEVPQNLSASRPQDRQFILSSKKLLLSDSGFYLCASKGVSWNEQFFGPGTRLTVL.

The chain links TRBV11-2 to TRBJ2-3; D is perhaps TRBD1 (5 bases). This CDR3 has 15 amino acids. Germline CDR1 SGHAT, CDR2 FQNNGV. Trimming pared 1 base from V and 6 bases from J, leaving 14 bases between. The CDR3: CASSLAPPPGDTQYF. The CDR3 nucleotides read TGTGCCAGCAGCTTAGCTCCACCCCCAGGGGATACGCAGTATTTT.

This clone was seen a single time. The DNA for the CDR3 is TGTGCCAGCAGCGTTTGGGACAGGGGGGCTAGCGGGTACAATGAGCAGTTCTTC. This codes for CASSVWDRGASGYNEQFF. The chain combines TRBV9 with TRBJ2-1; 11 nucleotides line up with TRBD1. The V gene end was trimmed by 2 bases and the J gene end by 4 bases; junction bases not matched to a gene: 11. Per germline, CDR1 SGDLS and CDR2 YYNGEE. This CDR3 comprises 18 residues.

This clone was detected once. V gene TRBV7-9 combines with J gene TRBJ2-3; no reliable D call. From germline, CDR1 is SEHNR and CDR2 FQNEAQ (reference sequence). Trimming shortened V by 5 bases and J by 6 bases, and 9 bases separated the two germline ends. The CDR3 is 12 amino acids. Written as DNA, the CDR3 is TGTGCCAGCAGCCCAGAACGTGATACGCAGTATTTT. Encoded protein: CASSPERDTQYF.

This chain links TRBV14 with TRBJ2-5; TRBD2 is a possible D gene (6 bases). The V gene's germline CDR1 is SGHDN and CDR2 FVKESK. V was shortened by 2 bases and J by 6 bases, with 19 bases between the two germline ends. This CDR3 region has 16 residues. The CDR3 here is CASSQQGGNGLQTQYF. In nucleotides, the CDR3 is TGTGCCAGCAGCCAACAGGGCGGGAACGGTCTACAGACCCAGTACTTC.

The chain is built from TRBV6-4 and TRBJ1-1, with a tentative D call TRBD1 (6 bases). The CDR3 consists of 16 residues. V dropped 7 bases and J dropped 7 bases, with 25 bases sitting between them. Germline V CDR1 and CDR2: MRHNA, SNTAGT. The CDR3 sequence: CASTLSGGLLGNEAFF. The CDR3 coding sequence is TGTGCCAGCACCTTAAGTGGGGGCCTATTGGGAAATGAAGCTTTCTTT.

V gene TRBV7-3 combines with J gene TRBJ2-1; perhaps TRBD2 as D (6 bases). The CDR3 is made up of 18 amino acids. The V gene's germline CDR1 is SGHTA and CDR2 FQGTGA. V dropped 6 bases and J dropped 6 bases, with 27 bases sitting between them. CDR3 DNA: TGTGCCAGCAGTCTTAGTAAGAGTTGGGGGGAGTCCACCAATGAGCAGTTCTTC. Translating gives CASSLSKSWGESTNEQFF.

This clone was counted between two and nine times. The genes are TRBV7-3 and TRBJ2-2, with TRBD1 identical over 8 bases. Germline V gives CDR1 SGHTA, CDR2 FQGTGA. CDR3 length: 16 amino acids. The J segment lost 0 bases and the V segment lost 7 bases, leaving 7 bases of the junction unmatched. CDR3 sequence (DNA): TGTGCCAGCAACATTGGGACAGGTCCGAACACCGGGGAGCTGTTTTTT. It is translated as CASNIGTGPNTGELFF.